Each of the 15 T cell receptor beta chains below was sequenced from the same sample in a study of tissue T cells after allogeneic stem cell transplantation. TCRdb's table, derived via immunoSEQ multiplex PCR, lists solely in-frame clones and lacks some. The table records about 50,000 clones, around 67% of them present only once. Sequencing used sorted cells pooled from one or two spleens. Receptors were obtained from a pool of C57BL/6 mice in good health.

As regards this clone: Mouse gene names apply. The CDR3 is cut off 1 residue early in the read; its end comes from the germline J gene. The chain recombines TRBV16 with TRBJ2-4, with D unresolved. The CDR3 consists of 14 residues. Per germline, CDR1 SGHSA and CDR2 FRNQAP. The V gene lost 0 bases and the J gene lost 3 bases, with 7 bases spanning the gap. CDR3 loop: CASSLEGTQNTLYF. CDR3 DNA (partial): TGTGCAAGCAGCTTAGAGGGCACACAAAACACCTTGTAC.

Concerning this clone: Gene and germline names: mouse. Read sequence stops 1 residue before the CDR3 end, and the germline J gene provides the missing end. V and J are TRBV19 and TRBJ1-1, with D perhaps TRBD1 (5 bases). Germline CDR1 is FNHDT and CDR2 is SITEND (reference sequence). V lost 6 bases to trimming and J lost 0 bases, with 9 bases between them. The CDR3 covers 13 residues. The CDR3 loop is CASNQGPNTEVFF. Partial CDR3 DNA: TGTGCCAGCAATCAGGGTCCAAACACAGAAGTCTTC.

A remark on this clone: The genes are named according to mouse. The read halts 1 residue ahead of the CDR3 end, with the missing end drawn from the germline J gene. This sequence joins TRBV2 and TRBJ2-4; D may match TRBD1 or TRBD2 (5 bases each). CDR3 length equals 15 residues. Deletions cut 0 bases from V and 5 bases from J, with 12 bases between. Germline V gives CDR1 LGHNA, CDR2 YSYQKL. The CDR3 bases that were read are TGTGCCAGCAGCCAAGACCTGGGCAGGGTAAACACCTTGTAC. Protein: CASSQDLGRVNTLY. The whole CDR3 protein is CASSQDLGRVNTLYF. Based on the CDR3 plus reference TRBV2 and TRBJ2-4, the full variable domain is DPKIIQKPKYLVAVTGSEKILICEQYLGHNAMYWYRQSAKKPLEFMFSYSYQKLMDNQTASSRFQPQSSKKNHLDLQITALKPDDSATYFCASSQDLGRVNTLYFGAGTRLSVL.

This clone appeared once. The gene symbols are mouse symbols. The read ends 1 residue early relative to the CDR3; the germline J gene fills the gap. The chain is built from TRBV3 and TRBJ1-1, with 8 nucleotides matching TRBD1. Germline lookup yields CDR1 SNHLY and CDR2 FYNGKV (reference sequence). The CDR3 extends over 12 amino acids. The trim removed 6 bases at V and 7 bases at J, leaving 4 bases unmatched. The CDR3 spells CASRDRGGEVFF. Incomplete CDR3 DNA: TGTGCCAGCAGAGACAGGGGCGGAGAAGTCTTC.

As for this clone: The genes are named according to mouse. The read halts 1 residue ahead of the CDR3 end, with the missing end drawn from the germline J gene. This rearrangement joins TRBV19 to TRBJ2-4; a possible D gene is TRBD2 (7 bases). The CDR3 is 15 amino acids. Germline CDR1 is FNHDT and CDR2 is SITEND (reference sequence). V was pared by 2 bases and J by 3 bases, with 13 bases between. CDR3 protein: CASSIGGRGQNTLYF. CDR3 DNA (partial): TGTGCCAGCAGTATCGGGGGGCGGGGACAAAACACCTTGTAC.

With respect to this clone: Gene and germline names: mouse. The read gets to within 1 residue of the CDR3 end, and the germline J gene fills in the rest. This chain joins TRBV3 and TRBJ2-1, with D uncertain. The length of the CDR3 is 12 residues. The V end was cut by 4 bases, the J end by 7 bases, with 8 bases between. Germline values: CDR1 SNHLY, CDR2 FYNGKV (reference sequence). The CDR3 is CASSSDGAEQFF. The sequenced part of the CDR3 DNA is TGTGCCAGCAGCTCCGACGGGGCTGAGCAGTTC.

Points on this clone: The gene names given are mouse names. The read stops 1 residue short of the end of the CDR3; the missing end is completed from the germline J gene. V is TRBV3 and J is TRBJ1-3; no reliable D call. Germline V lookup: CDR1 SNHLY, CDR2 FYNGKV (reference sequence). The V end was cut by 1 base, the J end by 1 base, with 2 bases between. This CDR3 has 13 residues. The covered CDR3 bases are TGTGCCAGCAGCTTAGGATCTGGAAATACGCTCTAT. Its protein product is CASSLGSGNTLY. The full CDR3 reads CASSLGSGNTLYF.

Of note for this clone: Gene names are the mouse ones. With the read ending 1 residue before the CDR3 end, the germline J gene is used to fill in that end. Other DNA sequences in the sample encode the same CDR3. The chain links TRBV12-1 to TRBJ2-5; D gene unclear. V was pared by 4 bases and J by 2 bases, with 3 bases between. CDR3 size: 11 residues. Germline-derived CDR1 and CDR2 are SGHSN and HYEKVE. CDR3: CASSLQDTQYF. Incomplete CDR3 DNA: TGTGCCAGCTCCCTCCAAGACACCCAGTAC. The full variable domain, its missing parts supplied by reference TRBV12-1 and TRBJ2-5, is DSGVVQSPRHIIKEKGGRSVLTCIPISGHSNVVWYQQTLGKELKFLIQHYEKVERDKGFLPSRFSVQQFDDYHSEMNMSALELEDSAMYFCASSLQDTQYFGPGTRLLVL.

About this clone: Gene names denote mouse genes. The read ends 1 residue early relative to the CDR3; the germline J gene fills the gap. The gene calls are TRBV20 and TRBJ2-1, with no clear D. The CDR3 runs 13 residues. V dropped 2 bases and J dropped 3 bases, with 8 bases sitting between them. Germline CDR1 and CDR2: GFQATS and STVNSAI. The CDR3 region is CGARSRTYAEQFF. Partial CDR3 DNA: TGTGGTGCTAGGTCCAGAACCTATGCTGAGCAGTTC.

This clone was observed a few times. Gene names and germline refer to mouse. The CDR3 end falls 1 residue outside the read, so it is completed with the germline J gene. The chain joins TRBV14 to TRBJ1-4; D is unresolved. The germline CDR1 and CDR2 sequences are SGHDT and FRDEAV. The CDR3 extends over 12 amino acids. V was clipped by 2 bases and J by 4 bases, with 3 bases between them. CDR3 DNA, as far as it was read: TGTGCCAGCAGTTTAGTCAACGAAAGATTATTT. Translating gives CASSLVNERLF. The CDR3 reads in full as CASSLVNERLFF.

The sample holds a few counts of this clone. Genes and germline come from the mouse. Coverage ceases 1 residue before the CDR3 finishes, and the germline J gene fills in the end. The sample carries other DNA sequences with the same CDR3. The chain couples TRBV5 to TRBJ2-7, with 7 positions matching TRBD1. CDR3 size: 12 residues. V lost 4 bases, J lost 4 bases, and 1 base stayed unmatched. The germline gives CDR1 LGHNA, CDR2 YNLKQL (reference sequence). The CDR3 here is CASSLQGYEQYF. Incomplete CDR3 DNA: TGTGCCAGCAGCCTACAGGGGTATGAACAGTAC.

With respect to this clone: The gene names here belong to mouse. From the germline J gene comes the end of the CDR3, since the read stops 1 residue before it. This chain uses TRBV13-3 with TRBJ1-3; 9 nucleotides match TRBD1. The germline gives CDR1 NNHDY, CDR2 SYVADS. The CDR3 consists of 15 residues. J gave up 2 bases and V 5 bases, and 5 bases lay outside the gene matches. CDR3 sequence: CASSPGQGTGNTLYF. The CDR3 bases that were read are TGTGCCAGCAGCCCTGGACAGGGGACTGGAAATACGCTCTAT.

As for this clone: Gene names denote mouse genes. The sequenced fragment ends 1 residue before the CDR3 boundary, so the rest is inferred from the germline J gene. This chain uses TRBV20 with TRBJ2-1; D gene uncertain. The V gene lost 0 bases and the J gene lost 1 base, with 4 bases spanning the gap. CDR3 size: 13 residues. Germline V CDR1 and CDR2: GFQATS, STVNSAI. CDR3 sequence: CGARDHNYAEQFF. The DNA read from the CDR3 is TGTGGTGCTAGGGATCACAACTATGCTGAGCAGTTC.

This clone appeared a single time. Gene names denote mouse genes. The DNA ends 1 residue before the CDR3 does, and the rest of the CDR3 is filled in from the germline J gene. The rearrangement uses TRBV16 and TRBJ1-1; D is unclear. The CDR3 runs 12 residues. V was trimmed by 5 bases and J by 5 bases, leaving 9 bases between them. The germline CDR1 and CDR2 sequences are SGHSA and FRNQAP. CDR3 sequence: CASSGRGTEVFF. Partial CDR3 DNA: TGTGCAAGCAGCGGCCGGGGAACAGAAGTCTTC.

For this clone: The gene symbols are mouse symbols. The read falls 1 residue short of the CDR3 end, and the missing part is taken from the germline J gene. The rearrangement links TRBV16 to TRBJ2-4; no firm D call. The germline V gene has CDR1 SGHSA and CDR2 FRNQAP. This CDR3 spans 12 amino acids. Trimming cost V 1 base and J 4 bases, with 3 bases left between them. CDR3 in amino acids: CASSLAENTLYF. The sequenced CDR3 bases are TGTGCAAGCAGCTTAGCAGAAAACACCTTGTAC.